This T cell receptor (beta chain) derives from a study of T cells after yellow fever vaccination. This clonotype has just a few counts. The antigen is unknown. Study-wide results and caveats: Booster sampling recovered most clones from primary vaccination (96% CD4, roughly 88% CD8).

TCRdb passed the 5' RACE reads through MiXCR, listing each CDR3 protein once. The data hold 280,000 or so distinct CDR3 sequences, with roughly 9% observed a single time. In germline, CDR1 is MNHNS, CDR2 SASEGT. This CDR3 region has 15 residues. Trimming took 10 bases from V and 0 from J; bases not matched to a gene: 10. Sequences were derived from CD4+ T cells sorted from PBMCs, sampled 5 days after the yellow fever booster vaccination. The gene calls are TRBV6-1 and TRBJ2-3, with 7 nucleotides matching TRBD2. This clonotype originated in a man between 18 and 35 years old who received the YFV17D yellow fever vaccine. CDR3 in amino acids: CATGGGRSSTDTQYF. CDR3 DNA: TGTGCCACGGGAGGCGGGAGATCTAGCACAGATACGCAGTATTTT.